This T cell receptor beta chain emerged from a study of graft-versus-host responses after intestinal transplantation. Study details: Those transplanted obtained multivisceral, liver-intestinal, or isolated intestinal grafts. For approximately three years after anti-thymocyte globulin induction, all recipients took tacrolimus and steroids.

Study results and caveats: Early declines in HvG clones that occurred post-transplant were associated with peak circulating GvH clone levels. Detection of GvH clones occurred in recipient marrow, and some had their first appearance in ileum or blood.

Turning to this clone: What it binds is not known.

Sequencing was performed with immunoSEQ multiplex PCR; in TCRdb, only in-frame clones are kept and a portion is missing. The sample yields some 43,000 clones, less than 95% seen once. The receptor's source is a human patient who received an intestinal transplant, so some T cells may come from the graft donor. This specimen was PBMCs, taken about 350 days after intestinal transplant.

The CDR3 here is CASSSDSFEQYF. CDR3 nucleotide sequence: TGTGCCAGCAGCTCAGACAGTTTCGAGCAGTACTTC. This chain connects TRBV11-3 to TRBJ2-7, with D perhaps matching TRBD1 (5 bases). Trimming removed 4 bases at V and 6 bases at J, with 10 bases between. There are 12 residues in the CDR3. CDR1 SGHNT and CDR2 YENEEA come from the germline V gene.